These T cell receptor beta chains were read from a single sample in a study of blood T cell repertoires in COVID-19. Generated by immunoSEQ multiplex PCR, the TCRdb table keeps only in-frame clones and is missing some. Here the sample spans almost 350,000 clones, around nine tenths being singletons. Sample: PBMCs or T cells enriched from blood (not recorded which). The receptors originated from a woman in her thirties who had been exposed to COVID-19. The CDR3 runs from the conserved cysteine through the conserved F or W.

j_gene | v_gene | CDR3aa
TRBJ1-2 | TRBV28 | CASSLGGGSPYGYTF
TRBJ1-1 | TRBV28 | CASSLDRAEAFF
TRBJ2-1 | TRBV28 | CASSSLLAGISYNEQFF
TRBJ2-7 | TRBV6-5 | CASNPLGATYEQYF
TRBJ2-7 | TRBV24-1 | CATSEQGYEQYF
TRBJ1-4 | TRBV4-1 | CASSQADREGEKLFF
TRBJ2-7 | TRBV5-1 | CASSAHGGRGEQYF
TRBJ1-2 | TRBV7-3 | CASSPSTRWGRGGYTF
TRBJ1-2 | TRBV11-2 | CASSLARGGGYTF
TRBJ2-1 | TRBV11-2 | CASSLGQGSYNEQFF
TRBJ1-3 | TRBV5-1 | CASTLTGTGAGNTIYF
TRBJ2-3 | TRBV7-3 | CASSLTGAPYTDTQYF
TRBJ2-7 | TRBV12-3/TRBV12-4 | CASSSGQPYEQYF
TRBJ1-3 | TRBV28 | CASRPWRGSSGNTIYF
TRBJ1-5 | TRBV28 | CASLDSHQPQHF
TRBJ2-7 | TRBV18 | CASSPTGSSYEQYF
TRBJ2-5 | TRBV28 | CASRSSSGRGGETQYF
TRBJ2-1 | TRBV5-1 | CASSLIRDGIPNNEQFF
TRBJ1-2 | TRBV6-6 | CASSYAGDSSYGYTF
TRBJ2-5 | TRBV11-3 | CASSSYRGWETQYF
TRBJ1-6 | TRBV5-1 | CASSLGSSYNSPLHF
TRBJ2-3 | TRBV29-1 | CSLKREGPGDTQYF
TRBJ1-1 | TRBV7-3 | CASSLRQGTEAFF
TRBJ2-7 | TRBV28 | CASSLLGTSGTYEQYF
TRBJ1-1 | TRBV9 | CASSVSVGHTEAFF
TRBJ2-3 | TRBV10-1 | CASSESGRGLRDTQYF
TRBJ2-5 | TRBV18 | CASSGGQAVREETQYF
TRBJ2-1 | TRBV27 | CASSLGLAGDSQFF
TRBJ1-2 | TRBV30 | CASPPEGRNGYTF
TRBJ2-1 | TRBV11-2 | CASSSSPATNEQFF
TRBJ2-7 | TRBV7-9 | CASSHRDSYEQYF
TRBJ1-2 | TRBV21-1 | CASSKCFGRATGLGNYGYTF
TRBJ1-1 | TRBV19 | CASSIRGGTEAFF
TRBJ2-1 | TRBV12-3/TRBV12-4 | CASSILAGVSQFF
TRBJ1-4 | TRBV27 | CASSSRGVDEKLFF
TRBJ2-7 | TRBV7-3 | CASSLGTDGEQYF
TRBJ1-4 | TRBV27 | CASSLYHRDTRKTNEKLFF
TRBJ2-7 | TRBV18 | CASSPGTGASYEQYF
TRBJ1-2 | TRBV29-1 | CSVETGQGYGYTF
TRBJ1-1 | TRBV24-1 | CATSDTRTGGTEAFF
TRBJ1-1 | TRBV4-2 | CASSQGAQGNTEAFF
TRBJ2-7 | TRBV12-3/TRBV12-4 | CASSFRGLYEQYF